These 13 T cell receptor beta chains came from one sample sequenced in a study of tumor-infiltrating lymphocytes in localized non-small cell lung cancer. TCRdb keeps only in-frame clones here, not all; method: immunoSEQ multiplex PCR. The sample carries roughly 10,000 clones, roughly 80% recorded once. Sequencing used uninvolved lung tissue not adjacent to the tumor. These receptors all stem from a human donor with non-small cell lung cancer.

The table lists this clone with a few counts. The chain joins TRBV19 to TRBJ1-6, with 10 bases lining up with TRBD1. V dropped 9 bases and J dropped 14; count of bases not matched to a gene: 22. This CDR3 region has 17 residues. Germline CDR1 LNHDA, CDR2 SQIVND (reference sequence). DNA for the CDR3: TGTGCCAGGCTTACCCCACGGGACAGGGGCTTTGAGGGGACCCTCCACTTT. This gives the protein CARLTPRDRGFEGTLHF.

The chain uses TRBV27 and TRBJ2-7; 10 bases fit TRBD2. V was pared by 7 bases and J by 4 bases, with 19 bases of the junction left unmatched. The CDR3 length is 18 residues. Looked up from germline, CDR1 is MNHEY and CDR2 is SMNVEV (reference sequence). The DNA for the CDR3 is TGTGCCAGCACCCCCCGCCGGTGGGCTAGCGGGAGTAGGTACGAGCAGTACTTC. This encodes CASTPRRWASGSRYEQYF.

This sequence joins TRBV6-6 and TRBJ1-1; a possible D gene is TRBD1 (6 bases). Trimming pared 5 bases from V and 10 bases from J, leaving 14 bases between. Germline CDR1 and CDR2: MNHNY and SVGAGI (reference sequence). The CDR3 runs 12 residues. The DNA of the CDR3 is TGTGCCAGCAGTACCCCGGGGGGGCGAGCTTTCTTT. It is translated as CASSTPGGRAFF.

This chain uses TRBV5-4 with TRBJ2-5; D is perhaps TRBD1 or TRBD2 (6 bases each). V was shortened by 4 bases and J by 5 bases, with 12 bases between the two germline ends. The CDR3 spans 13 residues. CDR1 SGHNT and CDR2 YYREEE come from the germline V gene (reference sequence). The CDR3 spells CASSPTGRETQYF. CDR3 sequence (DNA): TGTGCCAGCAGCCCTACAGGGAGGGAGACCCAGTACTTC.

This clone is a singleton in its sample. V usage is TRBV7-2 and J usage is TRBJ1-2, with D uncertain. Looked up from germline, CDR1 is SGHTA and CDR2 is FQGNSA. V was pared by 1 base and J by 2 bases, with 5 bases between. The CDR3 consists of 13 residues. The chain's CDR3 is CASSLGQNYGYTF. The CDR3 bases are TGTGCCAGCAGCTTAGGCCAGAACTATGGCTACACCTTC.

This clone is classed as medium-sized (0.01 to 0.1%). This chain links TRBV27 with TRBJ2-1; unclear D gene. V was pared by 3 bases and J by 3 bases, with 0 bases between. The CDR3 contains 11 residues. Germline V lookup: CDR1 MNHEY, CDR2 SMNVEV (reference sequence). The CDR3 DNA sequence: TGTGCCAGCAGTTTCTACAATGAGCAGTTCTTC. Residues: CASSFYNEQFF.

The chain is built from TRBV11-2 and TRBJ1-1; TRBD1 is a possible D gene (5 bases). Germline CDR1 SGHAT, CDR2 FQNNGV. The germline V and J ends were trimmed by 6 bases and 4 bases, with 21 bases remaining between them. The CDR3 extends over 16 amino acids. The CDR3 sequence is CASSYDVRGLGTEAFF. The CDR3, as DNA: TGTGCCAGCAGTTACGATGTTCGGGGGTTGGGCACTGAAGCTTTCTTT.

The chain recombines TRBV27 with TRBJ2-1; possibly TRBD2 for D (6 bases). The CDR3 is 17 residues long. Deletions cut 2 bases from V and 9 bases from J, with 23 bases between. Germline CDR1 MNHEY, CDR2 SMNVEV (reference sequence). CDR3 protein: CASSLELSGGVYGEQFF. CDR3 bases: TGTGCCAGCAGTTTAGAACTTAGCGGAGGGGTGTACGGTGAGCAGTTCTTC.

The rearrangement links TRBV7-6 to TRBJ2-3, with D perhaps being TRBD1 or TRBD2 (5 bases each). V was pared by 6 bases and J by 0 bases, with 19 bases between. Germline assignment: CDR1 SGHVS and CDR2 FNYEAQ. This CDR3 comprises 17 residues. Here the CDR3 reads CASRATGTQDSTDTQYF. DNA of the CDR3: TGTGCCAGCAGGGCCACCGGGACCCAGGATAGCACAGATACGCAGTATTTT.

The chain recombines TRBV2 with TRBJ1-6; 8 positions agree with TRBD1. V dropped 5 bases and J dropped 14; count of bases not matched to a gene: 17. The CDR3 loop spans 16 amino acids. Germline CDR1 and CDR2: SNHLY and FYNNEI. The CDR3 sequence is CASSTPSTGVEMTLHF. CDR3 bases: TGTGCCAGCAGTACCCCTTCGACAGGGGTTGAAATGACCCTCCACTTT.

J is TRBJ2-7 and V is TRBV7-2; 7 bases line up with TRBD1. There are 15 residues in the CDR3. The V gene's germline CDR1 is SGHTA and CDR2 FQGNSA. V was clipped by 6 bases and J by 5 bases; unmatched bases: 13. The CDR3 DNA sequence: TGTGCCAGCAGACGACGACAGGGCTCCCAGGACGAGCAGTACTTC. Translation gives CASRRRQGSQDEQYF.

The rearrangement links TRBV4-3 to TRBJ1-3, with TRBD1 as a possible D gene (6 bases). Trimming removed 4 bases from V and 0 bases from J, with 7 bases in between. The length of the CDR3 is 14 residues. Germline V CDR1 and CDR2: LGHNA, YSLEER. CDR3 sequence reads: CASSPTGSGNTIYF. As DNA, the CDR3 is TGCGCCAGCAGCCCGACAGGCTCTGGAAACACCATATATTTT.

This clone was recorded once. V gene TRBV7-2 combines with J gene TRBJ1-1, with 8 bases identical to TRBD1. This CDR3 contains 16 residues. The junction had 10 bases not matched to a gene; V was cut back by 6 bases and J by 1 base. CDR1 and CDR2 from the germline V gene are SGHTA and FQGNSA. CDR3 coding DNA: TGTGCCAGCAGTTACACCGGGACAGGAAAGAACACTGAAGCTTTCTTT. Translating it yields CASSYTGTGKNTEAFF.